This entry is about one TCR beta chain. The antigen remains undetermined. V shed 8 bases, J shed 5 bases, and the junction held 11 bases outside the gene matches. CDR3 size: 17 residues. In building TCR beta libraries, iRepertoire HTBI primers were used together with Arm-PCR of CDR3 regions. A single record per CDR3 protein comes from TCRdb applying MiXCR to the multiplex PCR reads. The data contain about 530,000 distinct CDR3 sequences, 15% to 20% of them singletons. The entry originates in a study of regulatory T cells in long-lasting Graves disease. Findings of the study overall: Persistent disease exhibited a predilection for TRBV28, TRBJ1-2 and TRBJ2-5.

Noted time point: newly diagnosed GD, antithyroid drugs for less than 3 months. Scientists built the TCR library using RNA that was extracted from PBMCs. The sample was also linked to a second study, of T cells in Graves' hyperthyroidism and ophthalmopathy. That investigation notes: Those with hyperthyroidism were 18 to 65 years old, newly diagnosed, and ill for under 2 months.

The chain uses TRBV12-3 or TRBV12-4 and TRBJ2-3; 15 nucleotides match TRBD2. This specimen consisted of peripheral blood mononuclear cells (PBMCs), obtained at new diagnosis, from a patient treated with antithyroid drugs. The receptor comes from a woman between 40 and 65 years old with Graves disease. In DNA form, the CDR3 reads TGTGCCAGCGGACTAGCGGGGGGGCGAATTCGGAAAGATACGCAGTATTTT. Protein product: CASGLAGGRIRKDTQYF.